Listed below are T cell receptor beta chains from one sample, sequenced in a study of graft-versus-host responses after intestinal transplantation. The assay was immunoSEQ multiplex PCR, and TCRdb's table has in-frame clones only and misses some. This table has approximately 99,000 clones, 92% appearing once. What these receptors recognize is not known. The sequencing here drew on unstimulated CD8+ T cells sorted from spleen or lymph node cells, taken before transplant. The receptors stem from a human donor who was the organ donor for an intestinal transplant. Each CDR3 is given with its conserved first and last residue. The order of the fields is V gene, D gene, clone size, J gene, CDR3 DNA, CDR3 protein. The D gene is left open where the match is weak. Some rows have no size entry. The others give once, few or many, or a class for an expanded clone.

TRBV6-6	.	.	TRBJ1-1	TGTGCCAGCAGTTACGGGGGGGGCACTGAAGCTTTCTTT	CASSYGGGTEAFF
TRBV2	TRBD1	.	TRBJ2-7	TGTGCCAGCAGTGAATTGGGGACAGGGGCTCTGTACGAGCAGTACTTC	CASSELGTGALYEQYF
TRBV5-1	TRBD2	.	TRBJ2-7	TGCGCCAGCAGCTTGTTTAGCGGGAAGGGCTACGAGCAGTACTTC	CASSLFSGKGYEQYF
TRBV2	TRBD1	.	TRBJ2-3	TGTGCCAGCAGTGAATCTTGGCAGGGGGGCACAGATACGCAGTATTTT	CASSESWQGGTDTQYF
TRBV5-4	.	.	TRBJ1-4	TGTGCCAGCAGCTTTATAGGGGATGAAAAACTGTTTTTT	CASSFIGDEKLFF
TRBV2	.	.	TRBJ2-7	TGTGCCAGCAGTGAAAGGAGCGGCCTGGACGAGCAGTACTTC	CASSERSGLDEQYF
TRBV6-6	TRBD2	.	TRBJ2-2	TGTGCCAGCAGTAGTCCGGGGGGGCGTTGCGGGGAGCTGTTTTTT	CASSSPGGRCGELFF
TRBV21-1	.	.	TRBJ2-7	TGTGCCAGCCCTGTTTCAGGTTCTTCCAGATACGAGCAGTACTTC	CASPVSGSSRYEQYF
TRBV14	TRBD1	few	TRBJ1-2	TGTGCCAGCAGCCCAGGGACAGTAGCTGGCTACACCTTC	CASSPGTVAGYTF
TRBV7-9	.	.	TRBJ2-7	TGTGCCAGCAGCTTAGGTAGTAACCCATACGAGCAGTACTTC	CASSLGSNPYEQYF
TRBV30	.	.	TRBJ2-1	TGTGCCTGGGAGAGCGGAGCGAGCTCCTACAATGAGCAGTTCTTC	CAWESGASSYNEQFF
TRBV28	TRBD2	.	TRBJ2-1	TGTGCCAGCAGTTGGATTCTAGCGGGAAGGAACAGTGAGCAGTTCTTC	CASSWILAGRNSEQFF
TRBV5-1	.	.	TRBJ1-4	TGCGCCAGCAGCCCGGAGACAGGCCTAGGTGAAAAACTGTTTTTT	CASSPETGLGEKLFF